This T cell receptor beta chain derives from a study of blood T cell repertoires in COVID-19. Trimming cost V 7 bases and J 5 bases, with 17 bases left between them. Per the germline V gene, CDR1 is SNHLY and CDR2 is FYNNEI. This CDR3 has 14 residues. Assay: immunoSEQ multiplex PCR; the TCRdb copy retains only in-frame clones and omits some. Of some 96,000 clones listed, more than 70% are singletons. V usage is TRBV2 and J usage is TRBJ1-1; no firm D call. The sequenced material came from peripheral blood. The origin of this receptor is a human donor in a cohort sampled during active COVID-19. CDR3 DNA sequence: TGTGCCAGCAAAACCACCGCACTTCTTACTGAAGCTTTCTTT. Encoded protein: CASKTTALLTEAFF. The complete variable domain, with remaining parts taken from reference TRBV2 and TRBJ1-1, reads EPEVTQTPSHQVTQMGQEVILRCVPISNHLYFYWYRQILGQKVEFLVSFYNNEISEKSEIFDDQFSVERPDGSNFTLKIRSTKLEDSAMYFCASKTTALLTEAFFGQGTRLTVV.